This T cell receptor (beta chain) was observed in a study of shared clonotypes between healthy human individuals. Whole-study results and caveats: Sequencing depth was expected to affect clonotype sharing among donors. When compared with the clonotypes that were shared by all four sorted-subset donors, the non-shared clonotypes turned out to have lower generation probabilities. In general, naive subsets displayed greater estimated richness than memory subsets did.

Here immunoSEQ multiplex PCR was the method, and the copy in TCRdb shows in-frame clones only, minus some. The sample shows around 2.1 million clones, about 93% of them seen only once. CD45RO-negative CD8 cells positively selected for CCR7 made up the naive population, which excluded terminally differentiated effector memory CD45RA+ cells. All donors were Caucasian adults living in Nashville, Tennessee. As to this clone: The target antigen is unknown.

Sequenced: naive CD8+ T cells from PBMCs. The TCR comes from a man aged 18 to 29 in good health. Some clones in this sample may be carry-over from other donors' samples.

CDR3 nucleotides: TGTGCCAGCAGCCTCTCCCCGACAGGGCCCCAGCATTTT. Translated: CASSLSPTGPQHF. The rearrangement uses TRBV5-8 and TRBJ1-5, with D possibly being TRBD1 (6 bases). Trimming shortened V by 4 bases and J by 9 bases, and 14 bases separated the two germline ends. Looked up from germline, CDR1 is SGHTS and CDR2 is YDEGEE. The CDR3 has 13 residues.